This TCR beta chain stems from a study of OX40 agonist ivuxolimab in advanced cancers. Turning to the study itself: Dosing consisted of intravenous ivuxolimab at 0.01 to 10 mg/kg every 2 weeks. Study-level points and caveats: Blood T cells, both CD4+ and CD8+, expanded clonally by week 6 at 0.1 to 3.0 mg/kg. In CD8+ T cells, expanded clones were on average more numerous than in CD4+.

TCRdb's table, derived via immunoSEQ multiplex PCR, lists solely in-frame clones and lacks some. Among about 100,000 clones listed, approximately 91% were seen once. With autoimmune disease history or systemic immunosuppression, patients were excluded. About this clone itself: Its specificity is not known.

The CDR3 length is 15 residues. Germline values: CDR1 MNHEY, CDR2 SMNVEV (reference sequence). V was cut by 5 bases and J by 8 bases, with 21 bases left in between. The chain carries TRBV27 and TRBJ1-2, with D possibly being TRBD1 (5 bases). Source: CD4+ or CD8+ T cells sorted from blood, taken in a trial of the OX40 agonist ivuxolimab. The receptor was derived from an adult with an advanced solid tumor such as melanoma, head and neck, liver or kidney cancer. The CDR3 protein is CASSPEGLPSGGYTF. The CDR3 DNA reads TGTGCCAGCAGTCCCGAGGGACTGCCCTCAGGGGGCTACACCTTC.